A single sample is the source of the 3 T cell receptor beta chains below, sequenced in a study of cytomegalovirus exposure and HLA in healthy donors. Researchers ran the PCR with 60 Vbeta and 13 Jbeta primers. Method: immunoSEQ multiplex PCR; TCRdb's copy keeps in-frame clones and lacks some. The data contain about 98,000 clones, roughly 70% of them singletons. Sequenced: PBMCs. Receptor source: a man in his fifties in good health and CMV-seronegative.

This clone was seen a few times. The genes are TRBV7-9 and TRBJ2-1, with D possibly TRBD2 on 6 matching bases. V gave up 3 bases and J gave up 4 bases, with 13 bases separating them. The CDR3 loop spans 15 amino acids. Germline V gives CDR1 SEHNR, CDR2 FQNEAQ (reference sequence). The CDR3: CASSFLLASYNEQFF. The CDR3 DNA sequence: TGTGCCAGCAGCTTTCTCCTAGCGTCTTACAATGAGCAGTTCTTC.

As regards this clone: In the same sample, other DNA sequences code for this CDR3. The CDR3 bases are TGCGCCAGCAGCCTGGGACTAGCGGGACCTTACGAGCAGTACTTC. The encoded protein is CASSLGLAGPYEQYF. V usage is TRBV5-1 and J usage is TRBJ2-7, with 13 bases aligning to TRBD2. V dropped 4 bases and J dropped 4; count of bases not matched to a gene: 5. This CDR3 has 15 amino acids. Germline lookup yields CDR1 SGHRS and CDR2 YFSETQ.

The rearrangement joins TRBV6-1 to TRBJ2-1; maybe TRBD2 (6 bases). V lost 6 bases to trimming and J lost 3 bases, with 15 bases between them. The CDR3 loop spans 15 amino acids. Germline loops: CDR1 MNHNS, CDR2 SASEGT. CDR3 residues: CASREKGLIYNEQFF. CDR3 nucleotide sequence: TGTGCCAGCAGAGAGAAGGGACTTATCTACAATGAGCAGTTCTTC.